This T cell receptor (beta chain) came from a study of OX40 agonist ivuxolimab in advanced cancers. With regard to the full study: The costimulatory receptor OX40 (CD134) was targeted by ivuxolimab, a fully human IgG2 agonistic monoclonal antibody. Partial responses occurred in three dose-escalation patients: two with cutaneous melanoma and one with hepatocellular carcinoma. Patients were allowed to have had prior anti-PD-1, anti-PD-L1 or anti-CTLA-4 therapy, and around 41% of the dose-escalation patients had previously received checkpoint inhibitors. Of the roughly 52 dose-escalation patients, hepatocellular carcinoma was present in approximately 20, melanoma in roughly 15, renal cell carcinoma in 9 and head and neck cancer in 9. In the dose-escalation cohort, 82.7% of patients were male, and the mean age was roughly 56 years with a range of about 23 to 79. The purpose of peripheral TCRbeta sequencing was to test whether ivuxolimab changed TCR sequence diversity and led to clonal T-cell expansion. Intravenous ivuxolimab was administered to patients every 2 weeks at six dose levels: 0.01, 0.1, 0.3, 1.5, 3 and 10 mg/kg. The monotherapy dose-escalation portion (N ≈ 57 patients) of the phase I ivuxolimab trial is reported in the paper. General conclusions and limits of the study: Antigen specificity was not determined for the clonally expanded peripheral T cells. At doses of 0.1 to 3.0 mg/kg, clonal expansion of both CD4+ and CD8+ blood T cells was observed from baseline to week 6. Partial responders in the 0.1-3.0 mg/kg groups had among the lowest normalized peripheral clonal expansion, especially among CD8+ T cells. Low levels of normalized T-cell clonal expansion were also seen in some patients who did not respond. After ivuxolimab, CD8+ T cells had more expanded clones than CD4+ T cells on average.

Patients with autoimmune disease history or receiving systemic immunosuppression were excluded from the trial. In every dose cohort, peripheral blood was drawn for TCR sequencing at baseline, cycle 4 day 1, and cycle 7 day 1. The samples were drawn from a first-in-human, open-label, multicenter phase I dose-escalation trial of ivuxolimab. Adults with locally advanced or metastatic head and neck squamous cell, hepatocellular, melanoma or renal cell carcinoma were enrolled in the trial. Before TCR sequencing, CD4+ T cells and CD8+ T cells from peripheral blood were sorted into separate populations. For sequencing of the TCRbeta CDR3 region, genomic DNA was extracted from the sorted cells. TCRbeta CDR3 regions were sequenced using the immunoSEQ Assay. TCRdb stores this immuneACCESS table with in-frame sequences only. Part of the clones is absent; in the studies checked, under half of the shortfall reflects unresolved V genes, and no reason is known for the rest. The sample includes approximately 58,000 clones, with about 84% observed a single time. The top ten constitute roughly 3% of the sample.

Notes on this clone: No cognate antigen has been identified for it. Base qualities are not recorded, but no much larger clone differs from it by a single base.

The V and J ends are trimmed by 5 bases and 0 bases, leaving 14 bases between them. Sequences SGHTA (CDR1) and FQGNSA (CDR2) are obtained from the germline V gene. Taken from cysteine to phenylalanine, the CDR3 has 16 residues. The retained sequence is limited to the CDR3, 48 bases, with the frame set at the first base. Sequenced material: CD4+ or CD8+ T cells sorted from blood, taken in a trial of the OX40 agonist ivuxolimab. The clonotype originates from an adult with an advanced solid tumor such as melanoma, head and neck, liver or kidney cancer. Recombination linked TRBV7-2 to TRBJ1-5, and the D gene may be TRBD1, 5 bases matching. The DNA reads as follows: TGTGCCAGCAGCCAACAGGTAAAAGTTAGCAATCAGCCCCAGCATTTT. This gives the protein CASSQQVKVSNQPQHF.